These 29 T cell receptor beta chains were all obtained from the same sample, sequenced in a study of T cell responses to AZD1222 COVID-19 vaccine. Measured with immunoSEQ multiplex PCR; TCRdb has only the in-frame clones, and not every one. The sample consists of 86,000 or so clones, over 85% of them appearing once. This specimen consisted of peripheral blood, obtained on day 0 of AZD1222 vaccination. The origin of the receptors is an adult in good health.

CDR3 region: CAWSWKGNNSPLHF. The CDR3 nucleotides are TGTGCCTGGAGTTGGAAAGGGAATAATTCACCCCTCCACTTT. The chain employs TRBV30 and TRBJ1-6, with D hard to call. CDR1 and CDR2 (germline): GTSNPN, SVGIG (reference sequence). Trimming left V 2 bases short and J 5 bases short, with 10 bases between. The CDR3 totals 14 residues.

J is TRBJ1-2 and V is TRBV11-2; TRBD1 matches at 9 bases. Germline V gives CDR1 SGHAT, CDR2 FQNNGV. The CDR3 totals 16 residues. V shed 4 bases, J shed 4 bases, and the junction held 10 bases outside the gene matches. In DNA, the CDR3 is TGTGCCAGCAGCTCGACCTCGACAGGGGGTGTCTATGGCTACACCTTC. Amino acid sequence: CASSSTSTGGVYGYTF.

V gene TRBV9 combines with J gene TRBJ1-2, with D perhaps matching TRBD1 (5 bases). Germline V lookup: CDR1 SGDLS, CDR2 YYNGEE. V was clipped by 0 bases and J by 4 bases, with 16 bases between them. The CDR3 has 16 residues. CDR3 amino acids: CASSVVLGEGTYGYTF. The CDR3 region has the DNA TGTGCCAGCAGCGTAGTTTTAGGGGAAGGAACCTATGGCTACACCTTC.

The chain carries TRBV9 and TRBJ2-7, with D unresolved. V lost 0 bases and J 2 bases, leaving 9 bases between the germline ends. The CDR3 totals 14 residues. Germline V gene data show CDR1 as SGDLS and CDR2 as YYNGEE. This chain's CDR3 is CASSVDGLTYEQYF. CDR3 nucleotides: TGTGCCAGCAGCGTAGATGGCCTTACCTACGAGCAGTACTTC.

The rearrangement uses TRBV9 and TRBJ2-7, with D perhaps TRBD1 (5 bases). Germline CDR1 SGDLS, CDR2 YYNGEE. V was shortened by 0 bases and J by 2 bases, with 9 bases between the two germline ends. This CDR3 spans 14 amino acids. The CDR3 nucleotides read TGTGCCAGCAGCGTAGGCACAGGCCCCTACGAGCAGTACTTC. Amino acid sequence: CASSVGTGPYEQYF.

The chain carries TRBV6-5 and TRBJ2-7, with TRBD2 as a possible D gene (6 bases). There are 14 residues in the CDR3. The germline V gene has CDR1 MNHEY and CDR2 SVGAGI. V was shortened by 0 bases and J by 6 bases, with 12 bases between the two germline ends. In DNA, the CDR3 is TGTGCCAGCAGTTACTCGATTCAGGGAGGCGAGCAGTACTTC. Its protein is CASSYSIQGGEQYF.

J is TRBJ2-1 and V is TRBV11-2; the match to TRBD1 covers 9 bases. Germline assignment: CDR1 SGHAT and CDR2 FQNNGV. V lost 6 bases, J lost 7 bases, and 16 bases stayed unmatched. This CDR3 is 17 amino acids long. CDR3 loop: CASRPTRDRVIVNEQFF. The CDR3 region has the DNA TGTGCCAGCAGACCAACCCGGGACAGGGTAATCGTGAATGAGCAGTTCTTC.

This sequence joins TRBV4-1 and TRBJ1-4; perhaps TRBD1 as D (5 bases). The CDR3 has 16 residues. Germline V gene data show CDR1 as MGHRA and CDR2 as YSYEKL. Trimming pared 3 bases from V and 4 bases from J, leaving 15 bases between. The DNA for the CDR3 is TGCGCCAGCAGCCAGGGCCAGGGTATAGGTAATGAAAAACTGTTTTTT. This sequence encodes CASSQGQGIGNEKLFF.

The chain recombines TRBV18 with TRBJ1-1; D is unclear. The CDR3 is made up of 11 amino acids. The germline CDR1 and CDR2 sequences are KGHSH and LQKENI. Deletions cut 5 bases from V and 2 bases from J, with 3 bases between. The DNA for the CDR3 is TGTGCCAGCTCAGTTAACACTGAAGCTTTCTTT. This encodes CASSVNTEAFF. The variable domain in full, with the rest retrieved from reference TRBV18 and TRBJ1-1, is NAGVMQNPRHLVRRRGQEARLRCSPMKGHSHVYWYRQLPEEGLKFMVYLQKENIIDESGMPKERFSAEFPKEGPSILRIQQVVRGDSAAYFCASSVNTEAFFGQGTRLTVV.

The DNA for the CDR3 is TGTGCCAGCAGTCAGTCGGGGAATCAGCCCCAGCATTTT. Translation: CASSQSGNQPQHF. The J gene is TRBJ1-5, the V gene TRBV12-3 or TRBV12-4; D is ambiguous. This CDR3 is 13 amino acids long. V lost 5 bases and J 4 bases, leaving 9 bases between the germline ends.

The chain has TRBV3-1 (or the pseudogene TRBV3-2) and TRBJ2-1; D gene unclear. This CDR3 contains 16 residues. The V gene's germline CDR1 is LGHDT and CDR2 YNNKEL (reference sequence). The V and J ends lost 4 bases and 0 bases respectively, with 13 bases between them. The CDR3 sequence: CASSPGSASSYNEQFF. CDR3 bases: TGTGCCAGCAGCCCCGGTTCAGCGAGCTCCTACAATGAGCAGTTCTTC.

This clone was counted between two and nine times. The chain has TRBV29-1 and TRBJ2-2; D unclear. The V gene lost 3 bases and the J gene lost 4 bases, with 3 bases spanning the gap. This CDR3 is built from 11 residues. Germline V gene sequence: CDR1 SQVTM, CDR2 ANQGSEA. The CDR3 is CSVDRTGELFF. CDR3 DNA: TGCAGCGTTGATCGCACCGGGGAGCTGTTTTTT.

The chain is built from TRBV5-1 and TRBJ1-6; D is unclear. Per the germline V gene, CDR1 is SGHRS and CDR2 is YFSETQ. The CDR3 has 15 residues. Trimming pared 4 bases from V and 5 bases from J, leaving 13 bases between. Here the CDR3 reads CASSLDSTNNSPLHF. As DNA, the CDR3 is TGCGCCAGCAGCCTGGATAGTACCAATAATTCACCCCTCCACTTT.

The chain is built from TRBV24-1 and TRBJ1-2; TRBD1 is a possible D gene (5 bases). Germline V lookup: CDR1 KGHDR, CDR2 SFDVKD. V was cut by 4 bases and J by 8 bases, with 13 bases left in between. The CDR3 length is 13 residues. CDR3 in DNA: TGTGCCACCAGTGAATTCCAGGGAAGCGGCTACACCTTC. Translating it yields CATSEFQGSGYTF.

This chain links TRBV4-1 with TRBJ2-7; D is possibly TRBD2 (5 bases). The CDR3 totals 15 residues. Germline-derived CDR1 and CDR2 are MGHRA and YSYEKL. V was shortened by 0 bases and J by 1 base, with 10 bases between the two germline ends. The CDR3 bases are TGCGCCAGCAGCCAAGAGACGGGAAGTTCCTACGAGCAGTACTTC. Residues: CASSQETGSSYEQYF.

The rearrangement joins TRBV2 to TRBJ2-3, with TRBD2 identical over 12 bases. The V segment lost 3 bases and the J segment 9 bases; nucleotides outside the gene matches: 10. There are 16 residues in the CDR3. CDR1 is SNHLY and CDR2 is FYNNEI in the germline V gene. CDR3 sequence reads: CASSDALAGGQGTQYF. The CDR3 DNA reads TGTGCCAGCAGTGATGCCCTAGCGGGGGGGCAGGGAACGCAGTATTTT.

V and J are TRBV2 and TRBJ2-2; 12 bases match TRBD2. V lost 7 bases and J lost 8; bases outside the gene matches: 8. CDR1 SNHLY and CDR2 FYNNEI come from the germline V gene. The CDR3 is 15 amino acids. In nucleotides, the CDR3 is TGTGCCAGCAAGGGACTAGCGGGCCCGGGGGGGGAGCTGTTTTTT. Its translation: CASKGLAGPGGELFF.

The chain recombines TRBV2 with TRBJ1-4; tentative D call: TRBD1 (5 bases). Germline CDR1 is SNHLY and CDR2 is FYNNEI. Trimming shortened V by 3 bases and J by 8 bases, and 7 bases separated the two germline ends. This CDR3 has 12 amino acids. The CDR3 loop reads CASSEGGEKLFF. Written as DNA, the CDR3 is TGTGCCAGCAGTGAGGGGGGGGAAAAACTGTTTTTT.

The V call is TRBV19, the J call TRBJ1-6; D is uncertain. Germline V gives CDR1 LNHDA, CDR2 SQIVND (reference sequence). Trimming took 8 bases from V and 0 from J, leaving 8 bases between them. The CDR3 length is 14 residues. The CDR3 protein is CASSSSSYNSPLHF. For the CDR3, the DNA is TGTGCCAGTTCCAGTAGCTCCTATAATTCACCCCTCCACTTT.

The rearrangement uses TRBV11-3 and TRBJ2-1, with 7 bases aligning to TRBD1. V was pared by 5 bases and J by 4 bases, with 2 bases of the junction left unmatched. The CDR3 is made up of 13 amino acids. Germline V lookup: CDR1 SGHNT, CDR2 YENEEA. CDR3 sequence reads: CASSQGQYNEQFF. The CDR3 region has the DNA TGTGCCAGCAGCCAGGGACAGTACAATGAGCAGTTCTTC.

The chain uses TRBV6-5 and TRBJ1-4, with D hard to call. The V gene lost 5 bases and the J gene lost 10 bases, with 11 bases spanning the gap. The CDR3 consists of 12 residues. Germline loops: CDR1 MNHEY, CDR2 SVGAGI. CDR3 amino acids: CASSQQEGKLFF. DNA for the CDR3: TGTGCCAGCAGTCAGCAAGAGGGAAAACTGTTTTTT.

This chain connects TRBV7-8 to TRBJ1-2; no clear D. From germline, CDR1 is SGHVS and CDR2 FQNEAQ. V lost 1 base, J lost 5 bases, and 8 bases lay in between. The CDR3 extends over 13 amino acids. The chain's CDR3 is CASSLELLYGYTF. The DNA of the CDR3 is TGTGCCAGCAGCTTAGAATTACTTTATGGCTACACCTTC.

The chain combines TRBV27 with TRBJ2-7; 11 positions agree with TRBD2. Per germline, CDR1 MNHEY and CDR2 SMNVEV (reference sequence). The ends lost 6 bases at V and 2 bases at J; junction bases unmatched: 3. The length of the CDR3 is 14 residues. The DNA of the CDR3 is TGTGCCAGCAGCATTAGCGGGAGGGCCTACGAGCAGTACTTC. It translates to CASSISGRAYEQYF.

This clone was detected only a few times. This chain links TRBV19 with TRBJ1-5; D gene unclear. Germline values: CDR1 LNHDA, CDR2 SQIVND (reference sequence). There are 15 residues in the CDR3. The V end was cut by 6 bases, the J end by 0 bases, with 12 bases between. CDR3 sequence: CASRTNSYSNQPQHF. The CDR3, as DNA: TGTGCCAGTAGGACTAACAGCTATAGCAATCAGCCCCAGCATTTT.

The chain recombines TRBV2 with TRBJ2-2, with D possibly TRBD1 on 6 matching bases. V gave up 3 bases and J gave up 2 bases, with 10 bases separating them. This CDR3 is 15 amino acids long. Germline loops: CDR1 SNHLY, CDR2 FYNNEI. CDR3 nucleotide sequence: TGTGCCAGCAGTGATCCAGGGGAAAACACCGGGGAGCTGTTTTTT. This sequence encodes CASSDPGENTGELFF.

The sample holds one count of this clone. In DNA form, the CDR3 reads TGTGCCAGCTCAGAGTTAGACAGCCGTAATTCACCCCTCCACTTT. Protein product: CASSELDSRNSPLHF. The V and J genes are TRBV18 and TRBJ1-6; perhaps TRBD1 as D (5 bases). Looked up from germline, CDR1 is KGHSH and CDR2 is LQKENI. CDR3 size: 15 residues. V was shortened by 5 bases and J by 6 bases, with 14 bases between the two germline ends.

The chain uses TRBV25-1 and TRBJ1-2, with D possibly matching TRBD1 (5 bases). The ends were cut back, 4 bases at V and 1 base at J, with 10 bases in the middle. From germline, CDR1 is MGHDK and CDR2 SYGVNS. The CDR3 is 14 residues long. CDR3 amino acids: CASSGTGINYGYTF. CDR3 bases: TGTGCCAGCAGTGGCACAGGTATTAACTATGGCTACACCTTC.

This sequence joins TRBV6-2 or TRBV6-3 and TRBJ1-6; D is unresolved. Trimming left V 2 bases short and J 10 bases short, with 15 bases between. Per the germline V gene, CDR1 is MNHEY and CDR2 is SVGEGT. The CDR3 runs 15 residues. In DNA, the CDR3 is TGTGCCAGCAGTTACGATCCAGGACGGAGGTCACCCCTCCACTTT. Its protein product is CASSYDPGRRSPLHF.

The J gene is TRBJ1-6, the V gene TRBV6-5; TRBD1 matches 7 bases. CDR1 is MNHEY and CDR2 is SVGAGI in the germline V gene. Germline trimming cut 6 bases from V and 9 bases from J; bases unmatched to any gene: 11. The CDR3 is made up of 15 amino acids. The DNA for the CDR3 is TGTGCCAGCAGCGCCCTTGACAGGGAGGCTTCACCCCTCCACTTT. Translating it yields CASSALDREASPLHF.